This entry lists 5 T cell receptor beta chains sequenced from one sample in a study of T cell changes during pregnancy in multiple sclerosis. Measured with immunoSEQ multiplex PCR; TCRdb has only the in-frame clones, and not every one. The sample holds more than 75,000 clones, about 94% seen once. The sequences come from peripheral blood, collected in the third trimester of pregnancy. The receptors stem from a female donor with multiple sclerosis, enrolled in a pregnancy study.

The rearrangement joins TRBV5-1 to TRBJ2-6, with 8 bases aligning to TRBD1. The CDR3 has 15 residues. The ends lost 4 bases at V and 4 bases at J; junction bases unmatched: 4. In germline, CDR1 is SGHRS, CDR2 YFSETQ. The CDR3: CASSPTGEGANVLTF. The CDR3, as DNA: TGCGCCAGCAGCCCGACAGGGGAAGGGGCCAACGTCCTGACTTTC.

This chain joins TRBV15 and TRBJ1-3; D is unresolved. Trimming removed 0 bases at V and 4 bases at J, with 10 bases between. The CDR3 runs 15 residues. Germline loops: CDR1 LNHNV, CDR2 YYDKDF (reference sequence). This CDR3 reads CATSRDFGAGNTIYF. The CDR3 nucleotides are TGTGCCACCAGCAGAGATTTCGGAGCAGGAAACACCATATATTTT.

The chain recombines TRBV9 with TRBJ2-2; TRBD2 might be the D (6 bases). CDR3 length equals 20 residues. V dropped 3 bases and J dropped 7 bases, with 31 bases sitting between them. The germline V gene encodes CDR1 SGDLS and CDR2 YYNGEE. CDR3 DNA sequence: TGTGCCAGCAGCGGCCCCTGGCAGGGACTCAACCTGGGGGAACACGGGGAGCTGTTTTTT. This gives the protein CASSGPWQGLNLGEHGELFF.

This clone has a single count. The chain employs TRBV2 and TRBJ2-7, with D perhaps TRBD2 (5 bases). The V gene lost 2 bases and the J gene lost 4 bases, with 6 bases spanning the gap. In germline, CDR1 is SNHLY, CDR2 FYNNEI. The CDR3 runs 12 residues. CDR3 amino acids: CASSERTYEQYF. The CDR3 nucleotides are TGTGCCAGCAGTGAACGGACTTACGAGCAGTACTTC. The whole variable domain, remainder taken from reference TRBV2 and TRBJ2-7, is EPEVTQTPSHQVTQMGQEVILRCVPISNHLYFYWYRQILGQKVEFLVSFYNNEISEKSEIFDDQFSVERPDGSNFTLKIRSTKLEDSAMYFCASSERTYEQYFGPGTRLTVT.

The chain recombines TRBV30 with TRBJ1-5; weak D call: TRBD1 (5 bases). The CDR3 loop spans 14 amino acids. The germline gives CDR1 GTSNPN, CDR2 SVGIG (reference sequence). V was pared by 2 bases and J by 6 bases, with 14 bases between. The CDR3 reads CAWSKARVGQPQHF. In DNA form, the CDR3 reads TGTGCCTGGAGTAAAGCCAGGGTTGGTCAGCCCCAGCATTTT.